The 2 T cell receptor beta chains listed next were all sequenced from one sample in a study of Graves' ophthalmopathy and Graves' hyperthyroidism. RNA transcripts provided the template for amplifying TCR beta CDR3 regions. An opening RT-PCR round employed HTBI primers and preceded a second-round multiplex PCR. One entry per CDR3 protein results from TCRdb running MiXCR on the multiplex PCR reads. The table records hundreds of thousands of distinct CDR3 sequences, about a fifth of them present only once. The sequenced sample consisted of peripheral blood. Every receptor here comes from a woman aged 18-35 years with stable Graves' hyperthyroidism. Some clones in this sample may be carry-over from other donors' samples.

The chain combines TRBV20-1 with TRBJ2-5; D might be TRBD2 (5 bases). This CDR3 spans 15 amino acids. Deletions cut 0 bases from V and 5 bases from J, with 16 bases between. Germline values: CDR1 DFQATT, CDR2 SNEGSKA (reference sequence). The chain's CDR3 is CSARDSEGHRETQYF. DNA for the CDR3: TGCAGTGCTAGAGATAGTGAGGGCCATAGGGAGACCCAGTACTTC.

The chain employs TRBV11-3 and TRBJ1-1; D unresolved. Per the germline V gene, CDR1 is SGHNT and CDR2 is YENEEA. V was clipped by 0 bases and J by 3 bases, with 8 bases between them. The CDR3 is 14 residues long. CDR3 sequence (DNA): TGTGCCAGCAGCTTAGACGGGGAGCACACTGAAGCTTTCTTT. Translation: CASSLDGEHTEAFF.